The clone carrying this T cell receptor (beta chain) has ten or more counts. As yet, its antigen is unknown. The data stem from a study of T cell repertoires in cytomegalovirus infection. Whole-study context: Public TCR beta signatures indicated both CMV infection and matching HLA type. The study's findings and limits: Carriers of CMV and the relevant HLA type were discriminated by public TCR beta frequency. CMV-specific TCR beta clonotypes restricted by HLA-C dominated the ex vivo response.

The CDR3 consists of 14 residues. V was cut by 1 base and J by 7 bases, with 11 bases left in between. Per the germline V gene, CDR1 is SGHTA and CDR2 is FQGNSA. TCRdb used MiXCR to reprocess the reads, holding one entry per CDR3 protein. Among about 260,000 distinct CDR3 sequences listed, roughly 10% were seen once. The source material was PBMCs. The TCR was taken from a human donor in good health (CMV status not recorded). Some clones in this sample may be carry-over from other donors' samples. The rearrangement links TRBV7-2 to TRBJ1-5, with D unresolved. CDR3 in amino acids: CASSLGEVWQPQHF. As DNA, the CDR3 is TGTGCCAGCAGCTTAGGCGAGGTCTGGCAGCCCCAGCATTTT.